Below are 32 T cell receptor beta chains sequenced from a single sample in a study of cytomegalovirus exposure and HLA in healthy donors. The primer mix had 60 Vbeta and 13 Jbeta primers. Only in-frame clones appear in the TCRdb table, and some are missing; sequencing was by immunoSEQ multiplex PCR. Found here are 150,000 to 200,000 clones, around 80% of them singletons; the top ten hold about 5%. Input material: PBMCs. These receptors all stem from a woman between 45 and 65 years old in good health and CMV-seropositive.

The chain links TRBV7-2 to TRBJ1-1; 7 bases are a match to TRBD1. This CDR3 region has 15 residues. Germline V gene sequence: CDR1 SGHTA, CDR2 FQGNSA. V shed 7 bases and J 3 bases; nucleotides not matched to a gene: 11. The CDR3 DNA reads TGTGCCAGCACGTGGGCAGGGGGGACGGACACTGAAGCTTTCTTT. It encodes CASTWAGGTDTEAFF.

The chain's CDR3 is CAISGLAGESKETQYF. In nucleotides, the CDR3 is TGTGCCATCAGTGGACTAGCGGGGGAGAGTAAAGAGACCCAGTACTTC. This rearrangement joins TRBV10-3 to TRBJ2-5; 12 bases map to TRBD2. This CDR3 has 16 residues. CDR1 is ENHRY, CDR2 SYGVKD, per germline. J lost 3 bases, V lost 4 bases, and 6 bases had no gene match.

This clone appeared once. This sequence joins TRBV6-6 and TRBJ2-1, with TRBD2 matching over 11 bases. The length of the CDR3 is 16 residues. Germline V CDR1 and CDR2: MNHNY, SVGAGI (reference sequence). The V and J ends lost 5 bases and 8 bases, in that order; junction bases with no gene match: 11. The CDR3 sequence: CASSPVIAGGLDEQFF. As DNA, the CDR3 is TGTGCCAGCAGTCCCGTAATAGCGGGAGGGCTGGATGAGCAGTTCTTC.

The chain couples TRBV2 to TRBJ1-2; D not resolved. Germline CDR1 and CDR2: SNHLY and FYNNEI. V was cut by 10 bases and J by 4 bases, with 16 bases left in between. This CDR3 contains 13 residues. CDR3 coding DNA: TGTGCCACCCCCGGCCTACAGATCTATGGCTACACCTTC. It is translated as CATPGLQIYGYTF.

J is TRBJ2-7 and V is TRBV5-1; D remains unclear. This CDR3 spans 11 amino acids. The V and J ends lost 4 bases and 7 bases respectively, with 9 bases between them. The V gene's germline CDR1 is SGHRS and CDR2 YFSETQ. CDR3 sequence (DNA): TGCGCCAGCAGCCCTGGGCGAGAGCAGTACTTC. This encodes CASSPGREQYF.

There are a few counts of this clone. V and J are TRBV29-1 and TRBJ2-1; tentative D call: TRBD2 (5 bases). In germline, CDR1 is SQVTM, CDR2 ANQGSEA. This CDR3 comprises 11 residues. V gave up 5 bases and J gave up 8 bases, with 10 bases separating them. CDR3 nucleotides: TGCAGCGTTACTAGTTTCGATGAGCAGTTCTTC. This sequence encodes CSVTSFDEQFF.

The chain carries TRBV27 and TRBJ2-5; TRBD2 agrees at 8 bases. The closer fit of TRBJ2-7 to the DNA end suggests the J call may be wrong. The CDR3 has 13 amino acids. The V gene's germline CDR1 is MNHEY and CDR2 SMNVEV (reference sequence). This CDR3 is CASSRGGTYEQYF. The CDR3 bases are TGTGCCAGCAGTCGGGGGGGAACCTACGAGCAGTACTTC.

This rearrangement joins TRBV5-1 to TRBJ1-1; 10 bases agree with TRBD1. Per germline, CDR1 SGHRS and CDR2 YFSETQ. The CDR3 extends over 14 amino acids. After removal of 5 bases from V and 7 bases from J, the junction contained 8 bases not matched to a gene. CDR3 nucleotides: TGCGCCAGCAGACCGGACAGGGGGACCTATGAAGCTTTCTTT. It codes for CASRPDRGTYEAFF.

The chain couples TRBV28 to TRBJ2-7, with D perhaps matching TRBD1 (6 bases). The CDR3 length is 15 residues. V dropped 3 bases and J dropped 6 bases, with 18 bases sitting between them. The germline V gene has CDR1 MDHEN and CDR2 SYDVKM. The CDR3 loop is CASSLGASPRGEQYF. The CDR3 coding sequence is TGTGCCAGCAGTTTGGGGGCTTCCCCAAGGGGCGAGCAGTACTTC.

A remark on this clone: Because it lacks the conserved phenylalanine or tryptophan at the end, this CDR3 is likely a read error. The chain is built from TRBV5-1 and TRBJ1-2, with TRBD1 as a possible D gene (6 bases). This CDR3 has 15 amino acids. Germline V gene lookup returns CDR1 SGHRS and CDR2 YFSETQ. V was pared by 0 bases and J by 3 bases, with 12 bases between. CDR3: CASSLGAGVDYGYTL. The CDR3 region has the DNA TGCGCCAGCAGCTTGGGGGCAGGGGTTGACTATGGCTACACCCTC.

The gene calls are TRBV4-1 and TRBJ2-7, with TRBD2 matching over 8 bases. J lost 4 bases, V lost 0 bases, and 5 bases had no gene match. The CDR3 is 15 residues long. CDR1 is MGHRA and CDR2 is YSYEKL in the germline V gene. CDR3 DNA: TGCGCCAGCAGCCAAGACGAGCGGGAGTATTACGAGCAGTACTTC. Its translation: CASSQDEREYYEQYF.

V gene TRBV27 combines with J gene TRBJ2-1; 8 bases align to TRBD2. The CDR3 spans 15 residues. The junction had 5 bases not matched to a gene; V was cut back by 7 bases and J by 0 bases. Germline V lookup: CDR1 MNHEY, CDR2 SMNVEV (reference sequence). As DNA, the CDR3 is TGTGCCAGCACGAAGCGGGAGAGCTCCTACAATGAGCAGTTCTTC. Protein: CASTKRESSYNEQFF.

This chain connects TRBV7-3 to TRBJ1-1; a possible D gene is TRBD1 (5 bases). Germline values: CDR1 SGHTA, CDR2 FQGTGA. The V end was cut by 1 base, the J end by 2 bases, with 11 bases between. The CDR3 covers 15 residues. The DNA for the CDR3 is TGTGCCAGCAGCTTAAATGGGGGGACTAACACTGAAGCTTTCTTT. Protein: CASSLNGGTNTEAFF.

The chain employs TRBV6-6 and TRBJ2-1, with D hard to call. The ends were cut back, 2 bases at V and 10 bases at J, with 3 bases in the middle. Per germline, CDR1 MNHNY and CDR2 SVGAGI (reference sequence). CDR3 length equals 10 residues. DNA for the CDR3: TGTGCCAGCAGTTACCAAGAGCAGTTCTTC. Protein sequence: CASSYQEQFF.

The genes are TRBV5-1 and TRBJ2-2, with D possibly being TRBD2 (6 bases). Deletions cut 2 bases from V and 1 base from J, with 12 bases between. The length of the CDR3 is 16 residues. Germline V lookup: CDR1 SGHRS, CDR2 YFSETQ. CDR3 loop: CASSLPKGLNTGELFF. The DNA of the CDR3 is TGCGCCAGCAGCTTACCGAAGGGACTGAACACCGGGGAGCTGTTTTTT.

The rearrangement links TRBV4-1 to TRBJ2-1; possibly TRBD1 for D (5 bases). The CDR3 is made up of 16 amino acids. The V and J ends lost 2 bases and 4 bases respectively, with 15 bases between them. Germline CDR1 is MGHRA and CDR2 is YSYEKL. The CDR3 reads CASSQRDSRSYNEQFF. As DNA, the CDR3 is TGCGCCAGCAGCCAACGCGACAGTCGGAGTTACAATGAGCAGTTCTTC.

The chain links TRBV25-1 to TRBJ1-1; D is possibly TRBD1 (5 bases). The V gene's germline CDR1 is MGHDK and CDR2 SYGVNS. The V end was cut by 7 bases, the J end by 4 bases, with 13 bases between. The CDR3 spans 13 residues. CDR3 bases: TGTGCCAGCACCTTAGGGGTTGGCACTGAAGCTTTCTTT. Its translation: CASTLGVGTEAFF.

This clone was seen once. V is TRBV18 and J is TRBJ2-3, with D maybe TRBD2 (6 bases). CDR1 and CDR2 (germline): KGHSH, LQKENI. The CDR3 covers 17 residues. Trimming removed 2 bases at V and 10 bases at J, with 25 bases between. For the CDR3, the DNA is TGTGCCAGCTCACCAAATAGCGGCGTGGGCACCCCTAGAGCGCAGTATTTT. Translated: CASSPNSGVGTPRAQYF. Filled out from reference TRBV18 and TRBJ2-3, the complete variable domain reads NAGVMQNPRHLVRRRGQEARLRCSPMKGHSHVYWYRQLPEEGLKFMVYLQKENIIDESGMPKERFSAEFPKEGPSILRIQQVVRGDSAAYFCASSPNSGVGTPRAQYFGPGTRLTVL.

This clone was picked up a small number of times. The chain has TRBV7-2 and TRBJ2-3; D may be TRBD2 (5 bases). The CDR3 extends over 14 amino acids. The V gene lost 7 bases and the J gene lost 2 bases, with 13 bases spanning the gap. Germline V gene data show CDR1 as SGHTA and CDR2 as FQGNSA. CDR3 loop: CASNTRGDTDTQYF. The DNA of the CDR3 is TGTGCCAGCAACACCCGGGGAGACACAGATACGCAGTATTTT. Variable domain in full (rest from reference TRBV7-2 and TRBJ2-3): GAGVSQSPSNKVTEKGKDVELRCDPISGHTALYWYRQSLGQGLEFLIYFQGNSAPDKSGLPSDRFSAERTGGSVSTLTIQRTQQEDSAVYLCASNTRGDTDTQYFGPGTRLTVL.

The count of this clone is one. CDR3 amino acids: CAWSASAGGPETQYF. The CDR3 region has the DNA TGTGCCTGGAGCGCATCAGCGGGGGGGCCGGAGACCCAGTACTTC. This sequence joins TRBV30 and TRBJ2-5, with 10 positions matching TRBD2. The V gene's germline CDR1 is GTSNPN and CDR2 SVGIG (reference sequence). There are 15 residues in the CDR3. The V segment lost 3 bases and the J segment 5 bases; nucleotides outside the gene matches: 9.

Concerning this clone itself: Other DNA sequences in the same sample also yield this CDR3. The V call is TRBV29-1, the J call TRBJ2-3; D unclear. CDR1 is SQVTM and CDR2 is ANQGSEA in the germline V gene. The CDR3 extends over 12 amino acids. Between the trimmed V and J ends, which lost 4 bases and 1 base, there was a span of 6 bases. CDR3 residues: CSVGARTDTQYF. CDR3 coding DNA: TGCAGCGTTGGGGCCCGCACAGATACGCAGTATTTT.

V and J are TRBV6-1 and TRBJ2-1; 9 positions agree with TRBD1. The length of the CDR3 is 12 residues. Germline CDR1 and CDR2: MNHNS and SASEGT. J lost 8 bases, V lost 4 bases, and 0 bases had no gene match. The CDR3 is CASSGTGDEQFF. DNA for the CDR3: TGTGCCAGCAGTGGGACAGGGGATGAGCAGTTCTTC.

The rearrangement uses TRBV6-6 and TRBJ2-3; tentatively, D is TRBD1 (5 bases). V was pared by 8 bases and J by 0 bases, with 9 bases between. From germline, CDR1 is MNHNY and CDR2 SVGAGI (reference sequence). The CDR3 runs to 13 residues. CDR3 sequence: CASFDRSTDTQYF. The CDR3 DNA is TGTGCCAGCTTCGACAGAAGCACAGATACGCAGTATTTT.

CDR3 residues: CASSLGYGPGPGNTIYF. The CDR3, as DNA: TGCGCCAGCAGCTTGGGGTATGGGCCAGGGCCCGGAAACACCATATATTTT. The rearrangement uses TRBV5-1 and TRBJ1-3; D perhaps matches TRBD1 (5 bases). V was cut by 0 bases and J by 4 bases, with 17 bases left in between. The CDR3 is made up of 17 amino acids. Germline V lookup: CDR1 SGHRS, CDR2 YFSETQ.

This clone was counted a single time. This chain joins TRBV7-3 and TRBJ2-7; possibly TRBD2 for D (5 bases). Deletions cut 2 bases from V and 2 bases from J, with 16 bases between. There are 16 residues in the CDR3. The germline gives CDR1 SGHTA, CDR2 FQGTGA. CDR3 loop: CASSLGWGDPPYEQYF. The CDR3 DNA sequence: TGTGCCAGCAGCTTAGGTTGGGGAGATCCTCCCTACGAGCAGTACTTC.

J is TRBJ2-2 and V is TRBV29-1, with 8 bases identical to TRBD1. The junction had 3 bases not matched to a gene; V was cut back by 5 bases and J by 1 base. The CDR3 extends over 14 amino acids. Per germline, CDR1 SQVTM and CDR2 ANQGSEA. As DNA, the CDR3 is TGCAGCGTTCGGGGGACAGGGAACACCGGGGAGCTGTTTTTT. Translation: CSVRGTGNTGELFF.

The chain carries TRBV9 and TRBJ2-3, with 7 bases aligning to TRBD2. This CDR3 is 15 amino acids long. V shed 4 bases, J shed 1 base, and the junction held 6 bases outside the gene matches. Germline V CDR1 and CDR2: SGDLS, YYNGEE. The CDR3 reads CASSPRAGRTDTQYF. The CDR3 nucleotides are TGTGCCAGCAGCCCTAGAGCGGGGCGCACAGATACGCAGTATTTT. The full variable domain, with the rest looked up from reference TRBV9 and TRBJ2-3, is DSGVTQTPKHLITATGQRVTLRCSPRSGDLSVYWYQQSLDQGLQFLIQYYNGEERAKGNILERFSAQQFPDLHSELNLSSLELGDSALYFCASSPRAGRTDTQYFGPGTRLTVL.

The genes are TRBV29-1 and TRBJ2-5; 9 bases map to TRBD2. This CDR3 contains 13 residues. CDR1 SQVTM and CDR2 ANQGSEA come from the germline V gene. The V and J ends lost 3 bases and 4 bases, in that order; junction bases with no gene match: 3. The chain's CDR3 is CSVDGAGGETQYF. In nucleotides, the CDR3 is TGCAGCGTTGATGGAGCGGGAGGAGAGACCCAGTACTTC.

This sequence joins TRBV6-1 and TRBJ1-2; 9 bases fit TRBD1. Per the germline V gene, CDR1 is MNHNS and CDR2 is SASEGT. This CDR3 is built from 16 residues. The ends lost 2 bases at V and 4 bases at J; junction bases unmatched: 8. The CDR3 bases are TGTGCCAGCAGTGAATTCATGGGACAGGGACTCTATGGCTACACCTTC. Amino acids: CASSEFMGQGLYGYTF.

Regarding this clone: The sample holds other DNA sequences that translate to the same CDR3. The chain couples TRBV7-2 to TRBJ2-7; 10 nucleotides align to TRBD2. CDR3 length: 16 residues. Per the germline V gene, CDR1 is SGHTA and CDR2 is FQGNSA. V lost 5 bases and J lost 0; bases outside the gene matches: 7. CDR3 DNA: TGTGCCAGCAGCCCCCGAGCTAGCGGGGGCTCCTACGAGCAGTACTTC. Its protein product is CASSPRASGGSYEQYF.

The chain couples TRBV7-8 to TRBJ1-2, with TRBD1 matching over 9 bases. The CDR3 length is 15 residues. V shed 0 bases, J shed 7 bases, and the junction held 6 bases outside the gene matches. Germline-derived CDR1 and CDR2 are SGHVS and FQNEAQ. CDR3 loop: CASSLAGTGRSGYTF. For the CDR3, the DNA is TGTGCCAGCAGCTTAGCGGGGACAGGGAGAAGTGGCTACACCTTC.

V usage is TRBV5-1 and J usage is TRBJ2-1, with TRBD2 as a possible D gene (5 bases). The CDR3 is 16 amino acids. Germline V gene lookup returns CDR1 SGHRS and CDR2 YFSETQ. V lost 4 bases to trimming and J lost 7 bases, with 21 bases between them. CDR3 region: CASSPTDGERRNEQFF. CDR3 nucleotide sequence: TGCGCCAGCAGCCCGACTGATGGGGAGCGTCGGAATGAGCAGTTCTTC.